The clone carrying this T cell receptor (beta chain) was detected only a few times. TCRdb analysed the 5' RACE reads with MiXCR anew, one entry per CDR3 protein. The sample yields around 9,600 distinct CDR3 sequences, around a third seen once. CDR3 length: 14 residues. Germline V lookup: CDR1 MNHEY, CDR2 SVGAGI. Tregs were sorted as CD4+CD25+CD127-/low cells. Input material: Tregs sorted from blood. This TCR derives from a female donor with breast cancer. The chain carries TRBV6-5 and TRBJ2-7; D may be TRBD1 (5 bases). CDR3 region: CASRRGSGSSEQYV. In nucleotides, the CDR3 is TGTGCCAGCAGAAGGGGTAGTGGTTCCTCCGAGCAGTACGTC.